This TCR beta chain was found in a study of post-analysis software for immune sequencing data. Study-level findings and limits: Comparison of patients with controls showed about 5 TRBV segments more frequent in patients, TRBV5-6, TRBV5-1 and TRBV20-1 among them.

Trimming shortened V by 5 bases and J by 7 bases, and 12 bases separated the two germline ends. The CDR3 spans 13 residues. Germline CDR1 is SGHTA and CDR2 is FQGNSA. The library was made from cDNA and included unique molecular identifiers. TCRdb re-derived calls from the PCR reads in MiXCR, one entry per CDR3 protein. The repertoire includes some 690,000 distinct CDR3 sequences, 25% to 30% of them detected once, and more than 0.55% sits in the top ten. In regard to this clonotype: The target antigen is unknown.

V and J are TRBV7-2 and TRBJ2-1, with D possibly being TRBD2 (5 bases). This receptor was identified in a girl aged 5 to 17 with multiple sclerosis. The sample consisted of blood. CDR3 protein: CASSIYIANEQFF. Written as DNA, the CDR3 is TGTGCCAGCAGCATATATATAGCGAATGAGCAGTTCTTC.